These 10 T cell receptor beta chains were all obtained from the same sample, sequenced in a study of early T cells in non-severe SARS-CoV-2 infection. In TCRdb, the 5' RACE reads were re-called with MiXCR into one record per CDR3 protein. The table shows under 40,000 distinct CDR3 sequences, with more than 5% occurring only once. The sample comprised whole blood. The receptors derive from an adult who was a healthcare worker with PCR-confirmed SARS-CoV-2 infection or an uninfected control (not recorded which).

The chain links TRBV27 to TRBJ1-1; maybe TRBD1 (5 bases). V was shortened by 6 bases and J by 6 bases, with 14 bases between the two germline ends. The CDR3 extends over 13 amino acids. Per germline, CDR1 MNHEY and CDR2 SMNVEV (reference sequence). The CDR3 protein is CASRVAGGAEAFF. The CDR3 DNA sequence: TGTGCCAGCAGGGTAGCCGGGGGAGCTGAAGCTTTCTTT.

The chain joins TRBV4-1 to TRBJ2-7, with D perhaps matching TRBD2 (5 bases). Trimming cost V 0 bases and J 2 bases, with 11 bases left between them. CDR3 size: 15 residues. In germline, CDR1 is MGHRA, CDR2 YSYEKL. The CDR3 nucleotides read TGCGCCAGCAGCCAAGATCGGGCGGGTCCCTACGAGCAGTACTTC. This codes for CASSQDRAGPYEQYF.

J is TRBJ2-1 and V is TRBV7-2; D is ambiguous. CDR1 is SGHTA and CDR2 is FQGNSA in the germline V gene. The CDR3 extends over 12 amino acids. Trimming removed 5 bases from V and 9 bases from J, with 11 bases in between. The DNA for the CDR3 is TGTGCCAGCAGCCTGACCCGGAGTGAGCAGTTCTTC. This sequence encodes CASSLTRSEQFF.

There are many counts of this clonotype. CDR3 in DNA: TGTGCCAGCTCACCTCAGGGAAGCCAGCCCCAGCATTTT. This codes for CASSPQGSQPQHF. This chain joins TRBV18 and TRBJ1-5; a weak D match, TRBD1 (5 bases). Germline CDR1 KGHSH, CDR2 LQKENI. The CDR3 is 13 residues long. The V gene lost 3 bases and the J gene lost 7 bases, with 10 bases spanning the gap.

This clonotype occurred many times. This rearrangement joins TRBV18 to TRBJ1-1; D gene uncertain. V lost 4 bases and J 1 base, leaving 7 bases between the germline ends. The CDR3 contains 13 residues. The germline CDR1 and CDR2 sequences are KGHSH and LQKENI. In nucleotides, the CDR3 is TGTGCCAGCTCACGCGGGAGGAACACTGAAGCTTTCTTT. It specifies CASSRGRNTEAFF.

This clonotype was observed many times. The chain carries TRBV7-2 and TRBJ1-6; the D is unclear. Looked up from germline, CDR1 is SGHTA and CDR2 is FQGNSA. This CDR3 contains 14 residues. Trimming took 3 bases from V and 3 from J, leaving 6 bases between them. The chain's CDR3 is CASSLTSYNSPLHF. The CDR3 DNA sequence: TGTGCCAGCAGCTTGACCAGCTATAATTCACCCCTCCACTTT.

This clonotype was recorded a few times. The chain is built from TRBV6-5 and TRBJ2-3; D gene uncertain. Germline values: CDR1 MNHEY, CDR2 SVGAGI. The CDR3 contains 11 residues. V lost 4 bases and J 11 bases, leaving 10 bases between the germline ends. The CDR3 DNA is TGTGCCAGCAGTTCCTCCGTCGGGCAGTATTTT. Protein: CASSSSVGQYF.

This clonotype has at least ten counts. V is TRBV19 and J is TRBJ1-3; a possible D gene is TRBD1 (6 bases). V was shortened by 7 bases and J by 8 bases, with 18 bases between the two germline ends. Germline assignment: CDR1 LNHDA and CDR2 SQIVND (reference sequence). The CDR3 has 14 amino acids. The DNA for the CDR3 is TGTGCCAGTACAGCAGGACTAAGGGGGGACACCATATATTTT. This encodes CASTAGLRGDTIYF.

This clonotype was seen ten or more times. The CDR3 bases are TGTGCCAGCAGCCGGACAGGGTTAACTCAGCCCCAGCATTTT. Translated, it gives CASSRTGLTQPQHF. The gene calls are TRBV5-5 and TRBJ1-5; TRBD1 matches 8 bases. The CDR3 is 14 residues long. The J segment lost 6 bases and the V segment lost 4 bases, leaving 6 bases of the junction unmatched. Per the germline V gene, CDR1 is SGHKS and CDR2 is YYEKEE (reference sequence).

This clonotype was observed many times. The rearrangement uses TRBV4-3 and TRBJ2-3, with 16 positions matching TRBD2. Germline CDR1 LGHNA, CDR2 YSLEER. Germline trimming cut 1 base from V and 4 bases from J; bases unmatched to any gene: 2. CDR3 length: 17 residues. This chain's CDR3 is CASSQAGLAGGADTQYF. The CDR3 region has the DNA TGCGCCAGCAGCCAAGCGGGACTAGCGGGGGGGGCAGATACGCAGTATTTT.